These 15 T cell receptor beta chains share one sample of origin, sequenced in a study of blood T cell repertoires in COVID-19. Repertoires were generated with immunoSEQ multiplex PCR, while TCRdb's copy carries only in-frame clones and drops some. The sample shows under 300,000 clones, 85% to 90% of them seen only once. Sequences were obtained from peripheral blood. The receptor source for this set is a human donor in a cohort sampled during active COVID-19.

The CDR3 region is CASNSAGTGSHEQYF. As DNA, the CDR3 is TGTGCCAGCAATTCGGCGGGGACAGGGTCCCACGAGCAGTACTTC. This chain uses TRBV28 with TRBJ2-7; 9 bases agree with TRBD1. V lost 7 bases to trimming and J lost 5 bases; unmatched junction nucleotides: 12. Germline V gives CDR1 MDHEN, CDR2 SYDVKM. The CDR3 loop spans 15 amino acids.

The rearrangement uses TRBV25-1 and TRBJ2-3; 7 nucleotides align to TRBD1. J gave up 2 bases and V 9 bases, and 11 bases lay outside the gene matches. This CDR3 region has 15 residues. Germline assignment: CDR1 MGHDK and CDR2 SYGVNS. In DNA, the CDR3 is TGTGCCAGTAAAGGGGGACAGACTATCACAGATACGCAGTATTTT. Protein: CASKGGQTITDTQYF.

The rearrangement uses TRBV18 and TRBJ2-5; 9 bases agree with TRBD1. V lost 2 bases and J lost 4; bases outside the gene matches: 11. CDR1 is KGHSH, CDR2 LQKENI, per germline. The length of the CDR3 is 17 residues. The CDR3 region has the DNA TGTGCCAGCTCACCAATAGGTGGACAGGGGAAATTAGAGACCCAGTACTTC. As protein: CASSPIGGQGKLETQYF.

This rearrangement joins TRBV7-9 to TRBJ2-1, with TRBD2 matching over 9 bases. The ends lost 5 bases at V and 4 bases at J; junction bases unmatched: 9. CDR3 length: 16 residues. Germline V gene data show CDR1 as SEHNR and CDR2 as FQNEAQ (reference sequence). The CDR3, as DNA: TGTGCCAGCAGCCCCCGTTTAGCGGGAGATTACAATGAGCAGTTCTTC. Protein: CASSPRLAGDYNEQFF.

The rearrangement links TRBV5-1 to TRBJ1-2, with TRBD1 matching over 7 bases. The CDR3 has 13 amino acids. The J segment lost 3 bases and the V segment lost 5 bases, leaving 4 bases of the junction unmatched. CDR1 is SGHRS, CDR2 YFSETQ, per germline. CDR3 in amino acids: CASRPGTDYGYTF. CDR3 DNA: TGCGCCAGCAGACCCGGGACAGACTATGGCTACACCTTC.

J is TRBJ2-1 and V is TRBV7-8; 7 nucleotides agree with TRBD1. This CDR3 comprises 18 residues. Germline trimming cut 5 bases from V and 0 bases from J; bases unmatched to any gene: 13. CDR1 is SGHVS, CDR2 FQNEAQ, per germline. CDR3 region: CASSPDNTGVGSYNEQFF. In nucleotides, the CDR3 is TGTGCCAGCAGCCCAGATAACACAGGGGTGGGCTCCTACAATGAGCAGTTCTTC.

The chain carries TRBV11-2 and TRBJ1-1; 7 positions agree with TRBD1. This CDR3 comprises 16 residues. Unmatched junction bases numbered 12, after V lost 4 bases and J lost 4 bases. The germline gives CDR1 SGHAT, CDR2 FQNNGV. DNA for the CDR3: TGTGCCAGCAGCTCCGACAGGGTTGTTTCACCCACTGAAGCTTTCTTT. Amino acids: CASSSDRVVSPTEAFF. Drawing the rest from reference TRBV11-2 and TRBJ1-1, the complete variable domain is EAGVAQSPRYKIIEKRQSVAFWCNPISGHATLYWYQQILGQGPKLLIQFQNNGVVDDSQLPKDRFSAERLKGVDSTLKIQPAKLEDSAVYLCASSSDRVVSPTEAFFGQGTRLTVV.

The V gene is TRBV5-5, the J gene TRBJ1-5, with TRBD1 as a possible D gene (6 bases). Germline V gene data show CDR1 as SGHKS and CDR2 as YYEKEE (reference sequence). V dropped 0 bases and J dropped 5 bases, with 9 bases sitting between them. CDR3 size: 14 residues. As DNA, the CDR3 is TGTGCCAGCAGCTTGGCAGCAGGGGATCAGCCCCAGCATTTT. This translates into CASSLAAGDQPQHF. Full variable domain (outside the CDR3, taken from reference TRBV5-5 and TRBJ1-5): DAGVTQSPTHLIKTRGQQVTLRCSPISGHKSVSWYQQVLGQGPQFIFQYYEKEERGRGNFPDRFSARQFPNYSSELNVNALLLGDSALYLCASSLAAGDQPQHFGDGTRLSIL.

The rearrangement uses TRBV30 and TRBJ1-6; the match to TRBD1 covers 7 bases. The CDR3 totals 15 residues. Looked up from germline, CDR1 is GTSNPN and CDR2 is SVGIG (reference sequence). J gave up 6 bases and V 0 bases, and 5 bases lay outside the gene matches. CDR3 in DNA: TGTGCCTGGAGTGTAGGGGACAGCCTTAATTCACCCCTCCACTTT. Translating gives CAWSVGDSLNSPLHF.

This CDR3 reads CSVTGTGGLSAYNEQFF. CDR3 sequence (DNA): TGCAGCGTTACCGGGACAGGGGGCCTTTCGGCGTACAATGAGCAGTTCTTC. The genes are TRBV29-1 and TRBJ2-1, with TRBD1 matching over 12 bases. Trimming removed 5 bases from V and 4 bases from J; junction bases left unmatched: 12. This CDR3 region has 17 residues. CDR1 and CDR2 from the germline V gene are SQVTM and ANQGSEA.

This sequence joins TRBV7-2 and TRBJ1-1, with 9 bases aligning to TRBD1. CDR1 is SGHTA and CDR2 is FQGNSA in the germline V gene. V lost 5 bases to trimming and J lost 4 bases; unmatched junction nucleotides: 8. The CDR3 is 15 amino acids. CDR3: CASSVTGGRRTEAFF. In DNA form, the CDR3 reads TGTGCCAGCAGCGTAACAGGGGGCCGACGCACTGAAGCTTTCTTT.

The J gene is TRBJ1-1, the V gene TRBV7-9; D is uncertain. Trimming cost V 3 bases and J 4 bases, with 9 bases left between them. CDR1 is SEHNR and CDR2 is FQNEAQ in the germline V gene (reference sequence). The CDR3 has 13 residues. The CDR3 protein is CASSFGRSTEAFF. CDR3 bases: TGTGCCAGCAGCTTTGGGAGGAGCACTGAAGCTTTCTTT. Full variable domain (rest looked up from reference TRBV7-9 and TRBJ1-1): DTGVSQNPRHKITKRGQNVTFRCDPISEHNRLYWYRQTLGQGPEFLTYFQNEAQLEKSRLLSDRFSAERPKGSFSTLEIQRTEQGDSAMYLCASSFGRSTEAFFGQGTRLTVV.

This chain links TRBV28 with TRBJ1-5; D call uncertain. Trimming left V 7 bases short and J 8 bases short, with 15 bases between. CDR1 and CDR2 from the germline V gene are MDHEN and SYDVKM. The CDR3 has 13 residues. The CDR3 DNA follows: TGTGCCAGCACCTCCACCGAGATCGAGCCCCAGCATTTT. As protein: CASTSTEIEPQHF.

This clone was recorded many times. The chain uses TRBV7-9 and TRBJ1-1; D is ambiguous. The CDR3 has 13 residues. Germline loops: CDR1 SEHNR, CDR2 FQNEAQ (reference sequence). Trimming cost V 3 bases and J 10 bases, with 15 bases left between them. The CDR3 loop is CASSFRAARGAFF. The CDR3 DNA sequence: TGTGCCAGCAGCTTTCGGGCAGCGCGGGGAGCTTTCTTT.

The chain recombines TRBV28 with TRBJ2-7; 10 nucleotides match TRBD2. The CDR3 runs to 16 residues. The germline V gene encodes CDR1 MDHEN and CDR2 SYDVKM. V shed 5 bases and J 0 bases; nucleotides not matched to a gene: 7. The CDR3 bases are TGTGCCAGCAGTCTTATACTAGCGGGGAGCTCCTACGAGCAGTACTTC. Translated, it gives CASSLILAGSSYEQYF.